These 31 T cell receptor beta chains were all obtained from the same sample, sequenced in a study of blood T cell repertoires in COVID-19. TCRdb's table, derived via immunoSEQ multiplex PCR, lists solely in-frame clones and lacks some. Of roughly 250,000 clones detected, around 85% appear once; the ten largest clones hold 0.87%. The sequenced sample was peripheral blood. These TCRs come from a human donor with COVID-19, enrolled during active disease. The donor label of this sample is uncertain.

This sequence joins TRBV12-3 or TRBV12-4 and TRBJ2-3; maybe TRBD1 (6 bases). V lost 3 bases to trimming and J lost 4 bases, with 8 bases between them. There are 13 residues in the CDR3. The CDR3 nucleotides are TGTGCCAGCAGTTTCCAGGGGTCAGATACGCAGTATTTT. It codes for CASSFQGSDTQYF.

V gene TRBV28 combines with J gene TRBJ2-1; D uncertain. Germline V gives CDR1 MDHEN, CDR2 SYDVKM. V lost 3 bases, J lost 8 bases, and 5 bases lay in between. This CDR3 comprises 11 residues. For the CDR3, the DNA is TGTGCCAGCAGTTTCGGTTATGAGCAGTTCTTC. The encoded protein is CASSFGYEQFF.

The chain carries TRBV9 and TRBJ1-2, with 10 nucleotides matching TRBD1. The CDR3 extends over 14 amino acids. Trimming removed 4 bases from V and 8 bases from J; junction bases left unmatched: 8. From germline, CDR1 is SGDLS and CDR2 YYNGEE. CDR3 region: CASSLRQGAGGYTF. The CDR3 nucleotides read TGTGCCAGCAGCTTACGACAGGGGGCTGGGGGCTACACCTTC.

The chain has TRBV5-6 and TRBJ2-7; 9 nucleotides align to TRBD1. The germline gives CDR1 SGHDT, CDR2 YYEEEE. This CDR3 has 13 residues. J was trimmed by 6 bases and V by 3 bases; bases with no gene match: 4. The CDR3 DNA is TGTGCCAGCAGCTCGGACAGGGGAGCCGAGCAGTACTTC. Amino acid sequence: CASSSDRGAEQYF. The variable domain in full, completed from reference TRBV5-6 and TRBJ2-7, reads DAGVTQSPTHLIKTRGQQVTLRCSPKSGHDTVSWYQQALGQGPQFIFQYYEEEERQRGNFPDRFSGHQFPNYSSELNVNALLLGDSALYLCASSSDRGAEQYFGPGTRLTVT.

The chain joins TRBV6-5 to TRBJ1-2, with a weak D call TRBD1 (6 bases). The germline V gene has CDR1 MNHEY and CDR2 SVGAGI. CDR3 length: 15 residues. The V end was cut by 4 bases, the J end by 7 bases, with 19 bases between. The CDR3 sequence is CASSFTGRRMSGYTF. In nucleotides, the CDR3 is TGTGCCAGCAGTTTCACAGGGAGAAGGATGTCTGGCTACACCTTC.

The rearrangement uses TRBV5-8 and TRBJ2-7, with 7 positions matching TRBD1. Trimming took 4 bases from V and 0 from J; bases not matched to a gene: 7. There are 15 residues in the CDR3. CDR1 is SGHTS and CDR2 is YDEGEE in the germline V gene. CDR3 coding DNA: TGTGCCAGCAGCCTGCCGTGGGACAGCTCCTACGAGCAGTACTTC. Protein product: CASSLPWDSSYEQYF.

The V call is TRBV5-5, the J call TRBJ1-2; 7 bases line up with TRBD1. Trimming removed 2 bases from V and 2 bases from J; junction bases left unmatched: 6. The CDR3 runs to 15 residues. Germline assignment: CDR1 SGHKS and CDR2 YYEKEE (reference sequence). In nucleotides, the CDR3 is TGTGCCAGCAGCTTAGGGGACAGCCTGAACTATGGCTACACCTTC. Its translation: CASSLGDSLNYGYTF.

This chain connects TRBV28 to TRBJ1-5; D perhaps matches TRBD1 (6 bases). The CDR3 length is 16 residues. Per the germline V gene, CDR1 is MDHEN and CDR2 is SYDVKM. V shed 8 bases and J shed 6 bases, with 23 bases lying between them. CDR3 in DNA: TGTGCCAGCTTTTCGGGGGGCACAGGGCTCTTTCAGCCCCAGCATTTT. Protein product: CASFSGGTGLFQPQHF.

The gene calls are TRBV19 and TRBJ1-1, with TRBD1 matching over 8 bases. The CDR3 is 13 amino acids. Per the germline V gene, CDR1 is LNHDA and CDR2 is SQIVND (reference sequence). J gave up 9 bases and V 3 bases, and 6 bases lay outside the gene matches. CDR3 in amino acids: CASSITSGGQAFF. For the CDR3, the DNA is TGTGCCAGTAGTATCACCTCAGGGGGCCAAGCTTTCTTT.

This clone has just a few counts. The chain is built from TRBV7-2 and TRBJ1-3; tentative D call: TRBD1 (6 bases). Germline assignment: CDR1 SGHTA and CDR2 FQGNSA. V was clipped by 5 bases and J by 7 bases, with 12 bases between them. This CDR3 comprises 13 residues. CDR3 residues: CASSPNTGNTIYF. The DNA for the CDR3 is TGTGCCAGCAGCCCGAACACAGGGAACACCATATATTTT.

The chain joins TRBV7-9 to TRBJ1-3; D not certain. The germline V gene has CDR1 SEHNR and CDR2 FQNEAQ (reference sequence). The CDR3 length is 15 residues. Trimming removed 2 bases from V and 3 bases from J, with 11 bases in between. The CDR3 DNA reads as TGTGCCAGCAGCTTAATGGCCAATCGTGGAAACACCATATATTTT. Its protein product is CASSLMANRGNTIYF.

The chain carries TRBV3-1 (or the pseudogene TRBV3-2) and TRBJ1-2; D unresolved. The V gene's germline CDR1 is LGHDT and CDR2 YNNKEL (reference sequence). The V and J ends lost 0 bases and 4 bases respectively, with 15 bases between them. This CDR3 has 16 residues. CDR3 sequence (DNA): TGTGCCAGCAGCCAAGAAGGAGACGGGAGGACCTATGGCTACACCTTC. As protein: CASSQEGDGRTYGYTF.

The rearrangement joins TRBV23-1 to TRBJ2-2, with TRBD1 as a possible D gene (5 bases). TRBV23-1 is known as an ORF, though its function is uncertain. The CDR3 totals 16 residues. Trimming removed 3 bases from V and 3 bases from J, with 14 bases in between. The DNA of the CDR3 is TGCGCCAGCAGTCAGTCCAGGGTAGGAGACACCGGGGAGCTGTTTTTT. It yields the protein CASSQSRVGDTGELFF.

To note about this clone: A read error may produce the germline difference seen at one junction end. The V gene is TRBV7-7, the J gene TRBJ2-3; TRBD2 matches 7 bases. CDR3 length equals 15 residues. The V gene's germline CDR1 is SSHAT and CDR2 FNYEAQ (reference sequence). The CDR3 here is CASSFGLAATDTQYF. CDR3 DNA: TGTGCTAGCAGCTTCGGCCTAGCGGCCACAGATACGCAGTATTTT. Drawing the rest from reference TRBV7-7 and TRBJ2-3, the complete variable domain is GAGVSQSPRYKVTKRGQDVTLRCDPISSHATLYWYQQALGQGPEFLTYFNYEAQPDKSGLPSDRFSAERPEGSISTLTIQRTEQRDSAMYRCASSFGLAATDTQYFGPGTRLTVL.

Written as DNA, the CDR3 is TGTGCCACCAGTGAGCCGGACAGGGGTTCTTTCCACGAGCAGTACTTC. Its translation: CATSEPDRGSFHEQYF. The chain uses TRBV24-1 and TRBJ2-7, with TRBD1 matching over 9 bases. This CDR3 comprises 16 residues. Germline V gene data show CDR1 as KGHDR and CDR2 as SFDVKD. Trimming removed 4 bases from V and 5 bases from J; junction bases left unmatched: 11.

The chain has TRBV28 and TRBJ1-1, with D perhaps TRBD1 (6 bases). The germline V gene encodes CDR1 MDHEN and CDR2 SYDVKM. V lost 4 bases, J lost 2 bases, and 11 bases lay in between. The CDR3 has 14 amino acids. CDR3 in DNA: TGTGCCAGCAGTTCGGGCAGGGGTAACACTGAAGCTTTCTTT. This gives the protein CASSSGRGNTEAFF. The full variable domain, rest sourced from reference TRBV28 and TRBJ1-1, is DVKVTQSSRYLVKRTGEKVFLECVQDMDHENMFWYRQDPGLGLRLIYFSYDVKMKEKGDIPEGYSVSREKKERFSLILESASTNQTSMYLCASSSGRGNTEAFFGQGTRLTVV.

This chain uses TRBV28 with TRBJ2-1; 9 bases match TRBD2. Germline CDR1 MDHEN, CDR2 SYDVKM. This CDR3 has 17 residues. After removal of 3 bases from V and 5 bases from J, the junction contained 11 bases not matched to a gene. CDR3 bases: TGTGCCAGCAGTTTGGTTCTCCCTAGCGGGACCGACAATGAGCAGTTCTTC. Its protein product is CASSLVLPSGTDNEQFF.

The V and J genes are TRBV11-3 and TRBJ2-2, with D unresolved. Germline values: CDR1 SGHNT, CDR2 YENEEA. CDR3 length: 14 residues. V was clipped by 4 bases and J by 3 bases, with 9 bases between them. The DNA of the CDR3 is TGTGCCAGCAGCTCCCACAGAGACACCGGGGAGCTGTTTTTT. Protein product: CASSSHRDTGELFF.

CDR3 DNA: TGTGCCAGCAGTTACTCGCAGGGCATGAACACTGAAGCTTTCTTT. Amino acids: CASSYSQGMNTEAFF. The V gene is TRBV6-2 or TRBV6-3, the J gene TRBJ1-1; tentatively, D is TRBD1 (5 bases). CDR3 length equals 15 residues. V was cut by 0 bases and J by 0 bases, with 8 bases left in between. The germline gives CDR1 MNHEY, CDR2 SVGEGT.

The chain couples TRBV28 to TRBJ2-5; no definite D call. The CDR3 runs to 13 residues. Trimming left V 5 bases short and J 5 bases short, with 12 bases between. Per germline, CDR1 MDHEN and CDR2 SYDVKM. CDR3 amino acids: CASSPNVGETQYF. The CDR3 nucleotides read TGTGCCAGCAGTCCCAACGTCGGGGAGACCCAGTACTTC.

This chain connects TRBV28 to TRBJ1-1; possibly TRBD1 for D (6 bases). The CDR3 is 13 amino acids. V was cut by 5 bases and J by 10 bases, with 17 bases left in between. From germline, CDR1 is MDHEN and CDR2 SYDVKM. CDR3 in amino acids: CASSPTGQFGAFF. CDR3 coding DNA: TGTGCCAGCAGTCCCACTGGACAGTTCGGAGCTTTCTTT.

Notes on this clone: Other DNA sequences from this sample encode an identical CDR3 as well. The CDR3 protein is CASSPSGGGNQPQHF. CDR3 nucleotide sequence: TGTGCCAGCTCACCCTCCGGCGGAGGCAATCAGCCCCAGCATTTT. This chain links TRBV18 with TRBJ1-5; D call uncertain. This CDR3 region has 15 residues. Germline lookup yields CDR1 KGHSH and CDR2 LQKENI. Trimming removed 3 bases at V and 2 bases at J, with 11 bases between. The entire variable domain, with the rest obtained from reference TRBV18 and TRBJ1-5, is as follows: NAGVMQNPRHLVRRRGQEARLRCSPMKGHSHVYWYRQLPEEGLKFMVYLQKENIIDESGMPKERFSAEFPKEGPSILRIQQVVRGDSAAYFCASSPSGGGNQPQHFGDGTRLSIL.

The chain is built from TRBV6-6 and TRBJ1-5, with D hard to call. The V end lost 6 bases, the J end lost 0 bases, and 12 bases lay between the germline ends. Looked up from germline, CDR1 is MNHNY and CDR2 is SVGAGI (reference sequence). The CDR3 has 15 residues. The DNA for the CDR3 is TGTGCCAGCAGCAACTCCCCCAATAGCAATCAGCCCCAGCATTTT. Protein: CASSNSPNSNQPQHF.

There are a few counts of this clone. The CDR3 DNA sequence: TGTGCCAGTATGAGGGGGGGACTTCCCTATGGCTACACCTTC. This codes for CASMRGGLPYGYTF. This chain connects TRBV19 to TRBJ1-2; perhaps TRBD1 as D (6 bases). This CDR3 has 14 amino acids. Germline CDR1 reads LNHDA; CDR2 reads SQIVND (reference sequence). The germline V and J ends were trimmed by 7 bases and 4 bases, with 16 bases remaining between them.

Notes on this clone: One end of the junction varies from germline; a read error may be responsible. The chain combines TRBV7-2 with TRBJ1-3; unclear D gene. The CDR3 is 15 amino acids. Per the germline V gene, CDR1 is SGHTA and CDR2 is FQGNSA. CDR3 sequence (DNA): TGTGCCAGCAGCGTAGCCCCCGGGGCTGGAAACACCATATATTTT. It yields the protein CASSVAPGAGNTIYF.

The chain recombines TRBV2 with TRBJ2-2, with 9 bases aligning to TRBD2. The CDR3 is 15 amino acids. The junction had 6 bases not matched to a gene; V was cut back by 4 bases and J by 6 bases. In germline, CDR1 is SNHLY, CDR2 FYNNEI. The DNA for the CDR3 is TGTGCCAGCAGTGGTGGCGGGAGGGGGTCCGGGGAGCTGTTTTTT. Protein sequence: CASSGGGRGSGELFF.

CDR3 sequence reads: CASSVDTSSYNEQFF. The CDR3 DNA reads TGTGCCAGCAGTGTAGACACGAGCTCCTACAATGAGCAGTTCTTC. The rearrangement joins TRBV2 to TRBJ2-1; no reliable D call. Between the trimmed V and J ends, which lost 4 bases and 0 bases, there was a span of 10 bases. The CDR3 has 15 amino acids. Per the germline V gene, CDR1 is SNHLY and CDR2 is FYNNEI.

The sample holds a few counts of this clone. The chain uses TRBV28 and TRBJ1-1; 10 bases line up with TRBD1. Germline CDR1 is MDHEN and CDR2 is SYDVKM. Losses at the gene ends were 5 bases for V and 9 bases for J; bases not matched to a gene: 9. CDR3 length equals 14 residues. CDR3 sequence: CASSGATGGLKAFF. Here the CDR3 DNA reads TGTGCCAGCAGTGGTGCGACAGGGGGCTTGAAAGCTTTCTTT. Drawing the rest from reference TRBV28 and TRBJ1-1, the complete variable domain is DVKVTQSSRYLVKRTGEKVFLECVQDMDHENMFWYRQDPGLGLRLIYFSYDVKMKEKGDIPEGYSVSREKKERFSLILESASTNQTSMYLCASSGATGGLKAFFGQGTRLTVV.

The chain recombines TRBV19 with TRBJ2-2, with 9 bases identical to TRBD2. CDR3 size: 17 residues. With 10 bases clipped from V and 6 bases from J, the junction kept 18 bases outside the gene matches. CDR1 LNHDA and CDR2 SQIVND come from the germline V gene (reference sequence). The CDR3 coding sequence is TGTGCCACCTTATATAGGGGCGCGGGAGGGATCCCCGGGGAGCTGTTTTTT. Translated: CATLYRGAGGIPGELFF.

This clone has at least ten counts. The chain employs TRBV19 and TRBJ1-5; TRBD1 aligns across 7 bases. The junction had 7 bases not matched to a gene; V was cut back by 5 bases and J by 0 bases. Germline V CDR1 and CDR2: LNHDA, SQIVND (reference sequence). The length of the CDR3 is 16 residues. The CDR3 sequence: CASSPPTGFSNQPQHF. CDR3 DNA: TGTGCCAGTAGTCCACCGACAGGGTTTAGCAATCAGCCCCAGCATTTT.

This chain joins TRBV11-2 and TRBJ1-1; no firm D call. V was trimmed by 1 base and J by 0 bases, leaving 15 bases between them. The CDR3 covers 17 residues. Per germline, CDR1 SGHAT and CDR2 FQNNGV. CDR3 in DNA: TGTGCCAGCAGCTTAGGTCTGGGAGTGGCTTTGAACACTGAAGCTTTCTTT. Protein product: CASSLGLGVALNTEAFF.